This TCR beta chain appears in the sequencing data of a study of read filtering for tumor transcriptome and immune sequencing. Study at large: After DNase treatment, RNA was made into whole-transcriptome libraries. Points from the study as a whole: Compared with RNA-seq, IR-seq gave much higher clonotype depth and reliability.

The library was built from 400 to 500 ng RNA with molecular barcoded adaptors for alpha/delta and beta/gamma chains. Each CDR3 protein gets one entry after TCRdb re-called the reads with MiXCR. The sample has around 33,000 distinct CDR3 sequences, 18% seen once. This clonotype appeared many times. Its antigen is not known. V lost 2 bases to trimming and J lost 6 bases, with 10 bases between them. The CDR3 is 14 amino acids. CDR1 is SNHLY and CDR2 is FYNNEI in the germline V gene. Every patient had bone marrow sampled while the disease was active. The J gene is TRBJ2-2, the V gene TRBV2; D is uncertain. Sequenced input: a population of CD138-negative cells sorted from bone marrow. The sequence was obtained from a donor at least 40 years old with multiple myeloma. DNA for the CDR3: TGTGCCAGCAGTGAAAGACCCCGAGCCGGGGAGCTGTTTTTT. It codes for CASSERPRAGELFF.